The TCR beta chain described here comes from a study of memory CD4+ T cells and cytomegalovirus serostatus. Study background: Donors were healthy Belgian adults, 9 or 10 CMV seropositive and about two dozen seronegative. Whole-study findings and limits: Of about 150 reported CMV TCRbeta sequences, 65 to 85 were found in memory CD4+ repertoires.

Germline V gene lookup returns CDR1 MNHNS and CDR2 SASEGT. V lost 4 bases to trimming and J lost 8 bases, with 6 bases between them. The CDR3 loop spans 12 amino acids. The sort gate was single viable CD3+CD4+CD8-CD45RO+ cells for memory CD4+ T cells. Sequenced by immunoSEQ multiplex PCR; TCRdb stores in-frame clones only, minus some. The data hold 45,000 to 60,000 clones, with 60% to 85% observed a single time. This clone is medium-sized in the sample. Antigen unknown. This rearrangement joins TRBV6-1 to TRBJ1-6; D ambiguous. The sample was memory CD4+ T cells from blood. The clonotype comes from an adult in good health and CMV-seropositive. CDR3 in DNA: TGTGCCAGCAGTGCGAGATATTCACCCCTCCACTTT. This gives the protein CASSARYSPLHF.